A single sample is the source of the 7 T cell receptor beta chains below, sequenced in a study of T cells after yellow fever vaccination. Each CDR3 protein is one row after TCRdb ran MiXCR on the 5' RACE reads. Here the sample spans approximately 580,000 distinct CDR3 sequences, about a sixth being singletons. The material was PBMCs, obtained 5 days after the first yellow fever vaccination. Every receptor here comes from a man aged 18-30 years who received the YFV17D yellow fever vaccine.

V is TRBV7-8 and J is TRBJ2-3, with 11 positions matching TRBD2. With 5 bases clipped from V and 2 bases from J, the junction kept 15 bases outside the gene matches. Germline V gene data show CDR1 as SGHVS and CDR2 as FQNEAQ. This CDR3 contains 19 residues. The CDR3 sequence: CASSTRTVLAGALTDTQYF. CDR3 sequence (DNA): TGTGCCAGCAGCACTAGGACCGTACTAGCGGGGGCCCTCACAGATACGCAGTATTTT.

At least ten counts were recorded for this clonotype. This chain uses TRBV7-2 with TRBJ1-4; unclear D gene. With 6 bases removed from V and 6 bases from J, the gap between germline ends came to 14 bases. The CDR3 has 14 amino acids. Germline loops: CDR1 SGHTA, CDR2 FQGNSA. CDR3 bases: TGTGCCAGCAGTCGCGCGGGGTTGGATGAAAAACTGTTTTTT. Translating it yields CASSRAGLDEKLFF.

The chain is built from TRBV25-1 and TRBJ2-1; 9 bases fit TRBD2. The CDR3 has 14 amino acids. Trimming cost V 6 bases and J 8 bases; bases outside gene matches: 8. Germline V gene lookup returns CDR1 MGHDK and CDR2 SYGVNS. CDR3 protein: CASSAGGPKDEQFF. In DNA, the CDR3 is TGTGCCAGCAGCGCGGGGGGGCCGAAGGATGAGCAGTTCTTC.

The chain joins TRBV12-3 or TRBV12-4 to TRBJ1-5, with D possibly matching TRBD1 (6 bases). V lost 5 bases and J 9 bases, leaving 14 bases between the germline ends. This CDR3 contains 13 residues. DNA of the CDR3: TGTGCCAGCAGTCCAGGGGATGGTCGGCCCCAGCATTTT. Its protein product is CASSPGDGRPQHF.

The rearrangement uses TRBV4-1 and TRBJ2-3; 7 positions match TRBD2. CDR3 length equals 15 residues. V lost 2 bases to trimming and J lost 8 bases; unmatched junction nucleotides: 10. Germline CDR1 and CDR2: MGHRA and YSYEKL. This chain's CDR3 is CASSQRTTSDGTQYF. The CDR3 DNA reads TGCGCCAGCAGCCAACGTACTACTAGCGACGGTACGCAGTATTTT.

This clonotype was observed a handful of times. The chain is built from TRBV5-1 and TRBJ2-3; TRBD2 aligns across 9 bases. The V segment lost 4 bases and the J segment 2 bases; nucleotides outside the gene matches: 8. There are 16 residues in the CDR3. Germline CDR1 is SGHRS and CDR2 is YFSETQ. The CDR3, as DNA: TGCGCCAGCAGCGTGGATAGCGGGGGACTCACAGATACGCAGTATTTT. Translation: CASSVDSGGLTDTQYF.

This clonotype was picked up a small number of times. The chain links TRBV28 to TRBJ2-5; D possibly matches TRBD1 or TRBD2 (5 bases each). Trimming stripped 6 bases from V and 0 bases from J, with 11 bases between. Germline loops: CDR1 MDHEN, CDR2 SYDVKM. The CDR3 runs to 14 residues. The CDR3 reads CASRVVGDQETQYF. The CDR3 nucleotides read TGTGCCAGCAGAGTTGTGGGGGACCAAGAGACCCAGTACTTC.